The rows below give T cell receptor beta chains drawn from one sample of a study of early stage breast cancer tumors. Profiled with immunoSEQ multiplex PCR; TCRdb holds only in-frame clones, not every one. The sample holds 50,000 to 65,000 clones, 60% to 85% seen once. Source material: blood. Receptor source: a person aged 25 to 39 with breast cancer. CDR3s include the opening cysteine and the closing phenylalanine or tryptophan. D genes are given only for firm matches. Only part of the rows carry a size: once, few, many, or a class if the clone is expanded.

clone_size | cdr3_length | d_call | j_call | v_call | cdr3_aa | cdr3_nt
. | 14 | . | TRBJ2-1 | TRBV30 | CAWREMGLPNEQFF | TGTGCCTGGAGGGAGATGGGACTCCCCAATGAGCAGTTCTTC
few | 12 | . | TRBJ1-5 | TRBV19 | CASSHGPLKVYF | TGTGCCAGTAGTCACGGCCCGTTAAAGGTGTATTTT
. | 20 | . | TRBJ1-1 | TRBV18 | CASSPRDVGGSARRNTEAFF | TGTGCCAGCTCACCGAGGGACGTAGGGGGTTCTGCCCGCAGGAACACTGAAGCTTTCTTT
few | 15 | . | TRBJ2-7 | TRBV7-2 | CASSLGRPPRYEQYF | TGTGCCAGCAGCTTAGGTAGACCGCCTCGGTACGAGCAGTACTTC
. | 13 | . | TRBJ1-5 | TRBV7-2 | CASSLAFDQPQHF | TGTGCCAGCAGCTTAGCGTTCGATCAGCCCCAGCATTTT
. | 14 | TRBD2 | TRBJ2-7 | TRBV29-1 | CSVGAGGRSYEQYF | TGCAGCGTCGGGGCGGGGGGTAGGTCCTACGAGCAGTACTTC
. | 14 | TRBD1 | TRBJ1-5 | TRBV27 | CASGLGQGRQPQHF | TGTGCCAGCGGGTTGGGACAGGGGCGTCAGCCCCAGCATTTT
. | 17 | . | TRBJ2-7 | TRBV30 | CAWSALGRGRGSYEQYF | TGTGCCTGGAGTGCCCTAGGTAGAGGTAGAGGGTCCTACGAGCAGTACTTC
. | 13 | . | TRBJ1-2 | TRBV6-6 | CASSYGKGNGYTF | TGTGCCAGCAGTTACGGGAAAGGGAATGGCTACACCTTC
. | 14 | . | TRBJ2-1 | TRBV23-1 | CASSQTRRYNEQFF | TGCGCCAGCAGTCAAACTAGGCGTTACAATGAGCAGTTCTTC
. | 12 | . | TRBJ2-3 | TRBV29-1 | CSVEAGVDTQYF | TGCAGCGTTGAAGCGGGAGTAGATACGCAGTATTTT
. | 18 | . | TRBJ2-3 | TRBV7-9 | CASSFPTGRTSQSDTQYF | TGTGCCAGCAGCTTTCCAACTGGTAGAACTAGCCAATCAGATACGCAGTATTTT
. | 12 | . | TRBJ2-1 | TRBV18 | CASINRGGEQFF | TGTGCCAGCATAAACAGGGGAGGTGAGCAGTTCTTC
once | 18 | . | TRBJ1-5 | TRBV7-9 | CASSRGGAHNMFDQPQHF | TGTGCCAGCAGCCGGGGGGGTGCCCATAATATGTTTGATCAGCCCCAGCATTTT
. | 14 | . | TRBJ1-4 | TRBV19 | CASSIGPGNEKLFF | TGTGCCAGTAGTATAGGGCCGGGGAATGAAAAACTGTTTTTT
. | 14 | . | TRBJ1-4 | TRBV5-6 | CASNLGQGREKLFF | TGTGCCAGCAACTTAGGCCAGGGGAGGGAAAAACTGTTTTTT
. | 16 | . | TRBJ1-2 | TRBV5-1 | CASSLAGRTENYGYTF | TGCGCCAGCAGCCTGGCCGGGAGGACCGAGAACTATGGCTACACCTTC
. | 14 | . | TRBJ1-1 | TRBV13 | CASSLGRLNTEAFF | TGTGCCAGCAGCTTAGGCAGATTGAACACTGAAGCTTTCTTT
. | 15 | TRBD1 | TRBJ1-1 | TRBV25-1 | CASRGAGQGATEAFF | TGTGCCAGCAGGGGGGCGGGACAGGGGGCCACTGAAGCTTTCTTT
. | 16 | TRBD1 | TRBJ2-1 | TRBV5-5 | CASSPGTGGPYNEQFF | TGTGCCAGCAGCCCCGGGACAGGGGGCCCCTACAATGAGCAGTTCTTC
. | 14 | TRBD1 | TRBJ1-1 | TRBV19 | CASKQGAGNTEAFF | TGTGCCAGTAAGCAGGGGGCGGGGAACACTGAAGCTTTCTTT
. | 14 | TRBD1 | TRBJ1-6 | TRBV25-1 | CASSTGGAGSPLHF | TGTGCCAGCAGCACAGGGGGCGCGGGTTCACCCCTCCACTTT
. | 15 | TRBD1 | TRBJ2-7 | TRBV5-6 | CASSSWGTGTYEQYF | TGTGCCAGCAGCTCGTGGGGGACAGGGACCTACGAGCAGTACTTC